Presented here are 30 T cell receptor beta chains from one specimen sequenced in a study of early T cells in non-severe SARS-CoV-2 infection. TCRdb used MiXCR to reprocess the 5' RACE reads, holding one entry per CDR3 protein. The table has 55,000 to 70,000 distinct CDR3 sequences, 12% seen once. The sample taken for sequencing was whole blood. The receptors derive from an adult who was a healthcare worker with PCR-confirmed SARS-CoV-2 infection or an uninfected control (not recorded which).

This rearrangement joins TRBV12-3 or TRBV12-4 to TRBJ2-3, with 11 bases matching TRBD2. This CDR3 has 15 amino acids. The V gene end was trimmed by 4 bases and the J gene end by 6 bases; junction bases not matched to a gene: 6. The CDR3: CASSSSGGNRDTQYF. The CDR3, as DNA: TGTGCCAGCAGTTCTAGCGGGGGGAACCGTGATACGCAGTATTTT.

The chain recombines TRBV6-5 with TRBJ1-6, with D possibly matching TRBD1 (5 bases). Looked up from germline, CDR1 is MNHEY and CDR2 is SVGAGI. V was clipped by 2 bases and J by 9 bases, with 20 bases between them. CDR3 size: 17 residues. The chain's CDR3 is CASSYVLLGERVSPLHF. The CDR3 bases are TGTGCCAGCAGTTACGTTTTACTGGGGGAACGGGTTTCACCCCTCCACTTT.

The chain uses TRBV29-1 and TRBJ1-2, with D perhaps TRBD1 (5 bases). Germline values: CDR1 SQVTM, CDR2 ANQGSEA. This CDR3 comprises 12 residues. As DNA, the CDR3 is TGCACCGGGGGGGGATCGGTTGAAGGCTACACCTTC. This codes for CTGGGSVEGYTF.

In this sample, this clonotype turned up a few times. The chain couples TRBV19 to TRBJ1-5, with 7 positions matching TRBD1. Germline assignment: CDR1 LNHDA and CDR2 SQIVND (reference sequence). This CDR3 is 15 amino acids long. The junction had 11 bases not matched to a gene; V was cut back by 10 bases and J by 2 bases. CDR3 amino acids: CATGLGGTGNQPQHF. The CDR3 DNA sequence: TGTGCCACCGGGCTCGGGGGGACAGGCAATCAGCCCCAGCATTTT.

The chain combines TRBV3-1 with TRBJ2-3, with 9 bases fitting TRBD1. Unmatched junction bases numbered 6, after V lost 2 bases and J lost 15 bases. The CDR3 length is 12 residues. Germline CDR1 and CDR2: LGHDT and YNNKEL (reference sequence). The CDR3 is CASSQPRDRVYF. CDR3 sequence (DNA): TGTGCCAGCAGCCAACCTCGGGACAGGGTCTATTTT.

This clonotype was picked up a small number of times. V gene TRBV7-8 combines with J gene TRBJ2-1; 12 bases line up with TRBD2. V dropped 1 base and J dropped 7; count of bases not matched to a gene: 11. CDR1 SGHVS and CDR2 FQNEAQ come from the germline V gene. This CDR3 region has 18 residues. The CDR3 nucleotides read TGTGCCAGCAGCTTAGTTGTGCTAGCGGGGGGGCCGTGGAATGAGCAGTTCTTC. Residues: CASSLVVLAGGPWNEQFF.

The chain combines TRBV4-3 with TRBJ2-1; the D gene could be TRBD1 or TRBD2 (5 bases each). The V gene's germline CDR1 is LGHNA and CDR2 YSLEER. The CDR3 runs to 16 residues. Trimming shortened V by 0 bases and J by 4 bases, and 13 bases separated the two germline ends. The CDR3 protein is CASSQDGSGRYNEQFF. The DNA of the CDR3 is TGCGCCAGCAGCCAAGATGGGTCGGGGCGATACAATGAGCAGTTCTTC.

This chain uses TRBV4-1 with TRBJ2-7, with D possibly TRBD2 on 6 matching bases. Germline-derived CDR1 and CDR2 are MGHRA and YSYEKL. The ends were cut back, 0 bases at V and 3 bases at J, with 12 bases in the middle. The CDR3 consists of 15 residues. The CDR3 here is CASSQDQRALYEQYF. The DNA of the CDR3 is TGCGCCAGCAGCCAAGATCAGCGGGCCCTCTACGAGCAGTACTTC.

This clonotype was observed a handful of times. The CDR3 is CASTTSGLLNEKLFF. The CDR3 bases are TGTGCCAGTACCACCTCGGGACTACTTAATGAAAAACTGTTTTTT. V and J are TRBV19 and TRBJ1-4, with D possibly TRBD1 on 5 matching bases. CDR1 is LNHDA and CDR2 is SQIVND in the germline V gene (reference sequence). V lost 7 bases to trimming and J lost 4 bases, with 16 bases between them. This CDR3 is 15 amino acids long.

This clonotype has just a few counts. The rearrangement uses TRBV6-6 and TRBJ1-5; D gene unclear. Germline V gene data show CDR1 as MNHNY and CDR2 as SVGAGI (reference sequence). The CDR3 has 16 residues. Deletions cut 6 bases from V and 5 bases from J, with 20 bases between. In DNA, the CDR3 is TGTGCCAGCAGGGGAATGGACTTTAGGCTCTATCAGCCCCAGCATTTT. It yields the protein CASRGMDFRLYQPQHF.

This chain joins TRBV6-1 and TRBJ2-7; D perhaps matches TRBD1 (6 bases). Trimming cost V 0 bases and J 6 bases, with 9 bases left between them. The CDR3 extends over 13 amino acids. Germline lookup yields CDR1 MNHNS and CDR2 SASEGT. The CDR3 spells CASSEARGPEQYF. CDR3 nucleotide sequence: TGTGCCAGCAGTGAAGCCAGGGGCCCCGAGCAGTACTTC.

The chain couples TRBV5-5 to TRBJ1-2; maybe TRBD1 (5 bases). Germline CDR1 is SGHKS and CDR2 is YYEKEE (reference sequence). V was cut by 0 bases and J by 7 bases, with 7 bases left in between. The CDR3 extends over 12 amino acids. For the CDR3, the DNA is TGTGCCAGCAGCTTGGTAGGGACTGGCTACACCTTC. Translating it yields CASSLVGTGYTF.

Ten or more counts support this clonotype. This sequence joins TRBV29-1 and TRBJ2-3; 8 bases agree with TRBD1. Unmatched junction bases numbered 10, after V lost 4 bases and J lost 7 bases. The germline V gene encodes CDR1 SQVTM and CDR2 ANQGSEA. The CDR3 length is 14 residues. The CDR3 bases are TGCAGCGTTGTGGGACAGGAGGCAACTAATACGCAGTATTTT. This translates into CSVVGQEATNTQYF.

There are many counts of this clonotype. The chain has TRBV10-3 and TRBJ1-2; 9 bases match TRBD1. Looked up from germline, CDR1 is ENHRY and CDR2 is SYGVKD. The junction had 18 bases not matched to a gene; V was cut back by 2 bases and J by 5 bases. This CDR3 comprises 19 residues. CDR3 region: CAISEPGRSRTGASYGYTF. The CDR3 DNA sequence: TGTGCCATCAGTGAGCCCGGCCGTTCGCGGACAGGGGCCTCTTATGGCTACACCTTC.

This clonotype occurred a few times. V gene TRBV5-1 combines with J gene TRBJ2-1; unclear D gene. Germline CDR1 and CDR2: SGHRS and YFSETQ. V was shortened by 3 bases and J by 2 bases, with 9 bases between the two germline ends. This CDR3 spans 14 amino acids. DNA of the CDR3: TGCGCCAGCAGCTCAAATAGCCCCTACAATGAGCAGTTCTTC. Protein product: CASSSNSPYNEQFF.

In its sample, this clonotype was seen a few times. This chain uses TRBV29-1 with TRBJ1-2; a weak D match, TRBD1 (5 bases). CDR1 is SQVTM, CDR2 ANQGSEA, per germline. The V end was cut by 5 bases, the J end by 6 bases, with 22 bases between. This CDR3 region has 15 residues. The DNA of the CDR3 is TGCAGCGTTTCCCCGAACAGGAATCCTCTCGATGGCTACACCTTC. Its translation: CSVSPNRNPLDGYTF.

The chain joins TRBV7-8 to TRBJ1-1; D perhaps matches TRBD1 (6 bases). CDR3 length equals 14 residues. Trimming cost V 0 bases and J 7 bases, with 12 bases left between them. Per germline, CDR1 SGHVS and CDR2 FQNEAQ. CDR3 in amino acids: CASSLASRTVEAFF. As DNA, the CDR3 is TGTGCCAGCAGCTTAGCGTCCCGGACAGTTGAAGCTTTCTTT.

This clonotype was found many times. This chain connects TRBV7-9 to TRBJ2-3; no clear D. Germline V gene sequence: CDR1 SEHNR, CDR2 FQNEAQ (reference sequence). V was shortened by 1 base and J by 0 bases, with 5 bases between the two germline ends. This CDR3 comprises 14 residues. CDR3 region: CASSLGTSTDTQYF. The CDR3 DNA follows: TGTGCCAGCAGCTTAGGGACGAGCACAGATACGCAGTATTTT. Complete variable domain (other parts from reference TRBV7-9 and TRBJ2-3): DTGVSQNPRHKITKRGQNVTFRCDPISEHNRLYWYRQTLGQGPEFLTYFQNEAQLEKSRLLSDRFSAERPKGSFSTLEIQRTEQGDSAMYLCASSLGTSTDTQYFGPGTRLTVL.

This clonotype was detected a few times. This chain links TRBV4-3 with TRBJ1-1, with 7 bases identical to TRBD1. J gave up 0 bases and V 9 bases, and 7 bases lay outside the gene matches. CDR1 LGHNA and CDR2 YSLEER come from the germline V gene. The CDR3 is 14 amino acids. CDR3 loop: CASTGALMNTEAFF. CDR3 in DNA: TGCGCCAGTACAGGGGCCTTGATGAACACTGAAGCTTTCTTT.

This clonotype has a count of ten or more. The gene calls are TRBV2 and TRBJ2-2; a possible D gene is TRBD2 (6 bases). This CDR3 is built from 16 residues. With 10 bases removed from V and 5 bases from J, the gap between germline ends came to 23 bases. The germline gives CDR1 SNHLY, CDR2 FYNNEI. The CDR3 DNA follows: TGTGCCATCGTCACGGAGGGGCCAAGTTGGACCGGGGAGCTGTTTTTT. Its translation: CAIVTEGPSWTGELFF.

The chain uses TRBV28 and TRBJ2-3; no clear D gene. V was clipped by 5 bases and J by 5 bases, with 8 bases between them. The CDR3 length is 12 residues. CDR1 MDHEN and CDR2 SYDVKM come from the germline V gene. CDR3 nucleotide sequence: TGTGCCAGCAGTAAAGGTCGAGATACGCAGTATTTT. It is translated as CASSKGRDTQYF.

This clonotype was recorded at least ten times. V gene TRBV12-3 or TRBV12-4 combines with J gene TRBJ2-7; D perhaps matches TRBD1 (5 bases). The CDR3 has 14 amino acids. The V end lost 3 bases, the J end lost 2 bases, and 11 bases lay between the germline ends. CDR3 DNA: TGTGCCAGCAGTTTCGGGCAGGGCACCTACGAGCAGTACTTC. Translation gives CASSFGQGTYEQYF.

The chain links TRBV11-2 to TRBJ2-1; D not certain. Per the germline V gene, CDR1 is SGHAT and CDR2 is FQNNGV. The CDR3 extends over 14 amino acids. Trimming left V 5 bases short and J 6 bases short, with 14 bases between. This chain's CDR3 is CASSLLNVGNEQFF. The CDR3 DNA follows: TGTGCCAGCAGCCTCCTTAATGTCGGCAATGAGCAGTTCTTC. Together with reference TRBV11-2 and TRBJ2-1, the CDR3 gives the full variable domain: EAGVAQSPRYKIIEKRQSVAFWCNPISGHATLYWYQQILGQGPKLLIQFQNNGVVDDSQLPKDRFSAERLKGVDSTLKIQPAKLEDSAVYLCASSLLNVGNEQFFGPGTRLTVL.

Comment on this clonotype: A read error may be the cause here, since a much bigger clone is one base away. This chain joins TRBV2 and TRBJ1-1; TRBD1 aligns across 12 bases. The CDR3 runs 13 residues. Germline CDR1 is SNHLY and CDR2 is FYNNEI. This CDR3 is CTSLGQGATEAFF. As DNA, the CDR3 is TGTACCAGCTTGGGACAGGGGGCTACTGAAGCTTTCTTT.

V is TRBV12-3 or TRBV12-4 and J is TRBJ2-1, with D perhaps matching TRBD1 (6 bases). This CDR3 comprises 16 residues. Trimming took off 6 bases at V and 7 bases at J, with 22 bases between the two ends. CDR3 loop: CASRARGFSDRNEQFF. The DNA for the CDR3 is TGTGCCAGCAGAGCTAGGGGGTTCTCGGATCGGAATGAGCAGTTCTTC.

The chain uses TRBV6-6 and TRBJ1-1; TRBD1 matches at 11 bases. From germline, CDR1 is MNHNY and CDR2 SVGAGI (reference sequence). This CDR3 is 14 amino acids long. V lost 4 bases and J lost 3; bases outside the gene matches: 1. CDR3 region: CASSWGQGDTEAFF. DNA for the CDR3: TGTGCCAGCAGTTGGGGACAGGGGGACACTGAAGCTTTCTTT.

This clonotype occurred many times. This chain uses TRBV7-3 with TRBJ2-2; TRBD1 aligns across 9 bases. The CDR3 loop spans 16 amino acids. Trimming at V came to 3 bases and at J to 5 bases, leaving 7 bases not matched to a gene. Germline CDR1 SGHTA, CDR2 FQGTGA. The CDR3 bases are TGTGCCAGCAGCTTCGATCGAGGACAGGGGACCGGGGAGCTGTTTTTT. Its translation: CASSFDRGQGTGELFF.

This clonotype has only one observation. Just one base apart from a much larger clone, this may be a read error. The chain employs TRBV12-3 or TRBV12-4 and TRBJ1-1; tentative D call: TRBD1 (6 bases). This CDR3 is 13 amino acids long. The V gene lost 7 bases and the J gene lost 0 bases, with 9 bases spanning the gap. CDR3 nucleotides: TGTGCCAGCATCGGACAGATGAACACTGAAGCTTTCTTT. It is translated as CASIGQMNTEAFF.

This clonotype was recorded at least ten times. The genes are TRBV4-3 and TRBJ1-1; 8 nucleotides match TRBD1. The CDR3 covers 14 residues. Germline lookup yields CDR1 LGHNA and CDR2 YSLEER. Trimming took 0 bases from V and 10 from J; bases not matched to a gene: 7. The CDR3, as DNA: TGCGCCAGCAGCCAAGAGAGGGCAACAGGGGGAGCTTTCTTT. It yields the protein CASSQERATGGAFF.

In this sample, this clonotype turned up a few times. This sequence joins TRBV24-1 and TRBJ2-7; D tentatively fits TRBD1 or TRBD2 (5 bases each). This CDR3 region has 12 residues. Deletions cut 1 base from V and 6 bases from J, with 6 bases between. Germline CDR1 and CDR2: KGHDR and SFDVKD. In DNA, the CDR3 is TGTGCCACCAGTGATTTTGGGGGCGAGCAGTACTTC. Translation: CATSDFGGEQYF.